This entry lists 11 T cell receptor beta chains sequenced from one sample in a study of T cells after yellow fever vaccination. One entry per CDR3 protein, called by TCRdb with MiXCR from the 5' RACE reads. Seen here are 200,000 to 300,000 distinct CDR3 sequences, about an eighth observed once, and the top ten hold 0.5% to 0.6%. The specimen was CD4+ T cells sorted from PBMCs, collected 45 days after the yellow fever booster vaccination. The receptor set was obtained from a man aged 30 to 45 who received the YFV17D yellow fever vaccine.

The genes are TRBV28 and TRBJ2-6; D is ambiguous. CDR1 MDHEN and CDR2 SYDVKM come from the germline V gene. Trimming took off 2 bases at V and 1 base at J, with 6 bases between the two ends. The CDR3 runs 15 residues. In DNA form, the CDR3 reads TGTGCCAGCAGTTTAAGGAGATCTGGGGCCAACGTCCTGACTTTC. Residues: CASSLRRSGANVLTF. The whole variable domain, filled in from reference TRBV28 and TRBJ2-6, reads DVKVTQSSRYLVKRTGEKVFLECVQDMDHENMFWYRQDPGLGLRLIYFSYDVKMKEKGDIPEGYSVSREKKERFSLILESASTNQTSMYLCASSLRRSGANVLTFGAGSRLTVL.

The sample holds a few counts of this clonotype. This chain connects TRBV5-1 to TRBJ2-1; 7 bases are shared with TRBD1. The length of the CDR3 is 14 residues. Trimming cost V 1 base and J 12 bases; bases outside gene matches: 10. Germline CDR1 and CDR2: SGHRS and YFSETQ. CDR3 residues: CASSLKLDGTAQFF. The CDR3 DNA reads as TGCGCCAGCAGCTTGAAGCTAGACGGGACAGCGCAGTTCTTC.

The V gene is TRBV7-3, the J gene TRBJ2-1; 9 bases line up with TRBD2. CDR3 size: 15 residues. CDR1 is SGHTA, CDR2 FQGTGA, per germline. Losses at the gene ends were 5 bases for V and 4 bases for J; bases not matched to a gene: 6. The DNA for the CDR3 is TGTGCCAGCAGCCTCCGGACTAGCGCTTACAATGAGCAGTTCTTC. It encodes CASSLRTSAYNEQFF.

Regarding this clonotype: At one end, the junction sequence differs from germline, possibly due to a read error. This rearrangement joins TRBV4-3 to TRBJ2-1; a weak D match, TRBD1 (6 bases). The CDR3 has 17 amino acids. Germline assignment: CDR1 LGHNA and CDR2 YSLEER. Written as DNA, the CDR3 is TGCGCCATCAGCCAGGATGGCCTCCCAGGGGCGCGGAATGAGCAGTTCTTC. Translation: CAISQDGLPGARNEQFF.

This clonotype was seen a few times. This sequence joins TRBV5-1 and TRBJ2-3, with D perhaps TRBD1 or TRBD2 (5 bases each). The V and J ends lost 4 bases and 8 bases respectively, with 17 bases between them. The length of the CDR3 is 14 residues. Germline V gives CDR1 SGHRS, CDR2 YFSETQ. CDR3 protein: CASSGLATQGTQYF. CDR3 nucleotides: TGCGCCAGCAGCGGACTGGCCACGCAGGGTACGCAGTATTTT.

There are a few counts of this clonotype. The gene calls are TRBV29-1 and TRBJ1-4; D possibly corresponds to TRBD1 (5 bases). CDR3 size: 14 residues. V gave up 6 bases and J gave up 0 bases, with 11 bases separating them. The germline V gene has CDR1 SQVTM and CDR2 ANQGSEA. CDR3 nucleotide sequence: TGCAGCGTCTCAGGGAGTGCAACTAATGAAAAACTGTTTTTT. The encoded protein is CSVSGSATNEKLFF.

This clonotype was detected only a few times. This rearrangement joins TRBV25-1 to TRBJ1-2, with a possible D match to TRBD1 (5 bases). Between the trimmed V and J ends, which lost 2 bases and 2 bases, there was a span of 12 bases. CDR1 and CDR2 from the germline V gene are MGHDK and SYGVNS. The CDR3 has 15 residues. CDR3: CASSEGHGRNYGYTF. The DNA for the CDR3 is TGTGCCAGCAGTGAAGGACACGGGAGGAACTATGGCTACACCTTC.

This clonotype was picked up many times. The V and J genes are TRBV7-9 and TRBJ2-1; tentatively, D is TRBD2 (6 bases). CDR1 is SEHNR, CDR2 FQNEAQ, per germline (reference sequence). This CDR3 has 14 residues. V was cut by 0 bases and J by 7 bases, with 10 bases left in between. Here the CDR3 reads CASSLAGGSNEQFF. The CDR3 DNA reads TGTGCCAGCAGCTTAGCGGGAGGATCGAATGAGCAGTTCTTC. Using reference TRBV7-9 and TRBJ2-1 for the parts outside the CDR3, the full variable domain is DTGVSQNPRHKITKRGQNVTFRCDPISEHNRLYWYRQTLGQGPEFLTYFQNEAQLEKSRLLSDRFSAERPKGSFSTLEIQRTEQGDSAMYLCASSLAGGSNEQFFGPGTRLTVL.

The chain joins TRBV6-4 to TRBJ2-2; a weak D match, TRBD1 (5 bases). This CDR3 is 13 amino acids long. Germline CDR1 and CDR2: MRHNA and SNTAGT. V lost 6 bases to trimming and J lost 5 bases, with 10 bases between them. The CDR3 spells CASRPQGTGELFF. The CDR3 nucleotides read TGTGCCAGCAGACCCCAGGGTACCGGGGAGCTGTTTTTT.

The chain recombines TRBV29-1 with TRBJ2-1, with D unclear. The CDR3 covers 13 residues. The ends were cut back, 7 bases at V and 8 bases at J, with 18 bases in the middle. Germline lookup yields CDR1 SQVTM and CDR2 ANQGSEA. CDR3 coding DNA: TGCAGCGCTATGAGGAAAGTATCGGATGAGCAGTTCTTC. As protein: CSAMRKVSDEQFF.

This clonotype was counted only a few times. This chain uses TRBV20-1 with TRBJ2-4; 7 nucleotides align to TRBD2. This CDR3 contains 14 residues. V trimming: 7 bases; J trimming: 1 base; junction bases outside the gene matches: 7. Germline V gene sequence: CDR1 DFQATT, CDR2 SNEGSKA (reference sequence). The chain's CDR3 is CSGRGSGAKNIQYF. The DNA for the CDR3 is TGCAGTGGTCGCGGGAGTGGTGCCAAAAACATTCAGTACTTC.